This T cell receptor beta chain was found in a study of blood T cell repertoires in COVID-19. Data came from immunoSEQ multiplex PCR; TCRdb stores just in-frame clones and leaves some out. The data contain nearly 350,000 clones, 87% of them seen just once; the ten biggest clones take up under 6.5%. V lost 5 bases and J lost 2, with 12 bases in between. Per germline, CDR1 SGHNT and CDR2 YENEEA. CDR3 length: 14 amino acids. This chain uses TRBV11-3 with TRBJ2-5; TRBD1 is a possible D gene (6 bases). Sequenced sample: peripheral blood. The TCR originated in a woman aged 45-65 years with COVID-19, enrolled during active disease. The CDR3 loop is CASSLRDKQETQYF. In DNA, the CDR3 is TGTGCCAGCAGCCTCCGGGACAAACAAGAGACCCAGTACTTC.